The 3 T cell receptor beta chains presented below share a single source sample, sequenced in a study of a mutant IDH1 vaccine in newly diagnosed glioma. These receptors' antigens are unknown. The repertoire was sequenced with immunoSEQ multiplex PCR; TCRdb's copy has only in-frame clones and lacks some. The table records 56,000 or so clones, less than 85% of them present only once. Noted time point: week 47, end of study. Doses consisted of 300 ug of mutant IDH1 20-mer peptide each, paired with topical imiquimod. This material consisted of PBMCs, taken from a glioma patient whose treatment included an IDH1 peptide vaccine. These receptors all come from a middle-aged woman with glioma. Some clones in this sample may be carry-over from other donors' samples.

The genes are TRBV5-1 and TRBJ2-1; unclear D gene. This CDR3 contains 12 residues. The germline V and J ends were trimmed by 0 bases and 7 bases, with 5 bases remaining between them. Germline loops: CDR1 SGHRS, CDR2 YFSETQ. CDR3: CASSLEWNEQFF. The CDR3 DNA reads TGCGCCAGCAGCTTGGAGTGGAATGAGCAGTTCTTC.

The CDR3, as DNA: TGCGCCAGCAGTGAGGTGACTAGCGGGAGGGCCTTGGAGACCCAGTACTTC. As protein: CASSEVTSGRALETQYF. V is TRBV10-1 and J is TRBJ2-5; 14 bases fit TRBD2. The germline CDR1 and CDR2 sequences are WNHNN and SYGVQD (reference sequence). This CDR3 contains 17 residues. J was trimmed by 5 bases and V by 2 bases; bases with no gene match: 7.

V is TRBV2 and J is TRBJ1-4, with unresolved D. The CDR3 covers 18 residues. In germline, CDR1 is SNHLY, CDR2 FYNNEI. V was shortened by 1 base and J by 4 bases, with 19 bases between the two germline ends. CDR3 sequence: CASSEEAKGWGNNEKLFF. In DNA, the CDR3 is TGTGCCAGCAGTGAAGAGGCGAAAGGGTGGGGAAATAATGAAAAACTGTTTTTT.